This is a list of T cell receptor beta chains from one sample in a study of T cells in Graves' hyperthyroidism and ophthalmopathy. TCRdb reprocessed the multiplex PCR reads with MiXCR, giving one entry per CDR3 protein. Of about 560,000 distinct CDR3 sequences in the sample, 15% to 20% were seen once. Sequencing input: blood. These receptors all stem from a woman aged 18-29 years with Graves' hyperthyroidism. Each CDR3 is given with its conserved first and last residue. A D gene is named only where the DNA matches it firmly. Not all rows give a size; the values are once, few, many and, for expanded clones, a class.

j_gene,abundance,d_gene,v_gene,CDR3aa,CDR3nt
TRBJ2-3,many,-,TRBV12-3/TRBV12-4,CASSPRGSGTDTQYF,TGTGCCAGCAGTCCGAGGGGGAGTGGCACAGATACGCAGTATTTT
TRBJ2-6,few,TRBD1,TRBV2,CASSLTGGESGANVLTF,TGTGCCAGCAGCTTGACAGGGGGCGAGTCTGGGGCCAACGTCCTGACTTTC
TRBJ2-1,few,-,TRBV6-2/TRBV6-3,CASSYLTPGGEQFF,TGTGCCAGCAGTTACCTCACCCCCGGGGGCGAGCAGTTCTTC
TRBJ2-3,few,-,TRBV20-1,CSLLSGRDTQYF,TGCAGTCTGCTGTCAGGGAGAGATACGCAGTATTTT
TRBJ2-5,-,TRBD2,TRBV6-1,CASRGPSRGDETQYF,TGTGCCAGCAGGGGGCCCTCCCGGGGGGACGAGACCCAGTACTTC
TRBJ1-1,many,-,TRBV20-1,CSARAGHMNTEAFF,TGCAGTGCCAGAGCGGGACATATGAACACTGAAGCTTTCTTT
TRBJ2-2,few,TRBD2,TRBV3-1,CASSSGLAVTGELFF,TGTGCCAGCAGCTCGGGACTAGCGGTCACCGGGGAGCTGTTTTTT
TRBJ1-4,-,-,TRBV29-1,CSVEGVDEKLFF,TGCAGCGTTGAAGGGGTGGATGAAAAACTGTTTTTT
TRBJ2-1,-,TRBD2,TRBV5-1,CASSSSLAGGPSNEQFF,TGCGCCAGCAGCTCCTCCTTAGCGGGAGGGCCGTCCAATGAGCAGTTCTTC
TRBJ1-1,-,-,TRBV20-1,CSTVRTTEAFF,TGCAGTACTGTTCGGACCACTGAAGCTTTCTTT
TRBJ2-2,few,TRBD2,TRBV11-2,CASTRTGTTNTGELFF,TGTGCCAGCACCAGAACTGGGACTACGAACACCGGGGAGCTGTTTTTT
TRBJ2-5,many,-,TRBV12-5,CASGSGIETQYF,TGTGCTAGTGGCTCAGGGATTGAGACCCAGTACTTC
TRBJ1-4,-,-,TRBV7-9,CASSRPDSSNEKLFF,TGTGCCAGCAGCCGCCCGGACAGCAGTAATGAAAAACTGTTTTTT
TRBJ2-5,many,-,TRBV12-3/TRBV12-4,CASSFRREETQYF,TGTGCCAGCAGTTTCCGAAGGGAAGAGACCCAGTACTTC
TRBJ2-1,-,TRBD2,TRBV5-4,CASSFVGLALDEQFF,TGTGCCAGCAGCTTCGTGGGACTAGCCCTGGATGAGCAGTTCTTC
TRBJ2-4,-,TRBD2,TRBV9,CASSATSGGAFDIQYF,TGTGCCAGCAGCGCGACTAGCGGGGGGGCCTTTGACATTCAGTACTTC
TRBJ2-1,-,-,TRBV25-1,CASSENRDNEQFF,TGTGCCAGCAGTGAAAACCGGGACAATGAGCAGTTCTTC
TRBJ1-2,few,TRBD1,TRBV4-3,CASSQSVTGQGGGYTF,TGCGCCAGCAGCCAAAGCGTTACGGGACAGGGGGGTGGCTACACCTTC
TRBJ1-1,many,-,TRBV20-1,CSARDRERKQAFF,TGCAGTGCTAGAGATCGCGAACGAAAGCAAGCTTTCTTT
TRBJ2-7,many,TRBD2,TRBV5-1,CASSSGLAGGPSYEQYF,TGCGCCAGCAGCTCGGGACTAGCGGGAGGACCATCCTACGAGCAGTACTTC
TRBJ1-2,many,TRBD1,TRBV7-8,CASSLVTQGVGGYTF,TGTGCCAGCAGCTTAGTTACACAGGGGGTAGGGGGCTACACCTTC
TRBJ1-6,few,TRBD1,TRBV6-5,CASSYSPGTGQSPLHF,TGTGCCAGCAGTTACTCTCCTGGGACAGGGCAATCACCCCTCCACTTT
TRBJ1-1,many,TRBD1,TRBV5-1,CASSRGDRGYNTEAFF,TGCGCCAGCAGCCGTGGGGACAGGGGGTACAACACTGAAGCTTTCTTT
TRBJ2-1,few,-,TRBV19,CASRDIADRNEQFF,TGTGCCAGTAGGGATATAGCGGATCGGAATGAGCAGTTCTTC
TRBJ2-3,many,-,TRBV2,CASRFALTDTQYF,TGTGCCAGCAGGTTTGCACTCACAGATACGCAGTATTTT
TRBJ2-5,-,TRBD2,TRBV6-2/TRBV6-3,CASSLLAGQETQYF,TGTGCCAGCAGCCTCCTAGCGGGGCAAGAGACCCAGTACTTC
TRBJ2-5,few,TRBD1,TRBV18,CASSPSDRGLRETQYF,TGTGCCAGCTCACCTTCGGACAGGGGGCTGAGAGAGACCCAGTACTTC
TRBJ2-5,many,-,TRBV11-2,CASSLGGGAQETQYF,TGTGCCAGCAGCTTAGGTGGTGGGGCCCAAGAGACCCAGTACTTC
TRBJ2-3,-,TRBD2,TRBV20-1,CSALLAGAGDTQYF,TGCAGTGCTCTACTAGCGGGAGCAGGAGATACGCAGTATTTT
TRBJ2-7,many,TRBD2,TRBV12-3/TRBV12-4,CASSRGGLSYEQYF,TGTGCCAGCAGCCGGGGGGGTCTCTCCTACGAGCAGTACTTC
TRBJ2-7,many,-,TRBV3-1,CASSQRSWGEQYF,TGTGCCAGCAGCCAGAGGTCGTGGGGCGAGCAGTACTTC
TRBJ1-4,-,-,TRBV3-1,CASSQDEGPTNEKLFF,TGTGCCAGCAGCCAAGACGAGGGCCCAACTAATGAAAAACTGTTTTTT
TRBJ2-5,many,-,TRBV7-2,CASSYSGAPETQYF,TGTGCCAGCAGCTATTCGGGAGCCCCAGAGACCCAGTACTTC
TRBJ2-7,many,TRBD1,TRBV12-3/TRBV12-4,CASRIGQGANEQYF,TGTGCCAGCCGAATCGGACAGGGGGCGAACGAGCAGTACTTC
TRBJ1-2,many,-,TRBV12-3/TRBV12-4,CAAAWGLNYGYTF,TGTGCCGCAGCCTGGGGACTCAACTATGGCTACACCTTC
TRBJ2-7,many,-,TRBV13,CASSAGRGLYEQYF,TGTGCCAGCAGCGCCGGCCGGGGTTTGTACGAGCAGTACTTC
TRBJ1-1,-,TRBD1,TRBV5-4,CASSLVGTGRAFF,TGTGCCAGCAGCTTGGTAGGGACAGGGAGAGCTTTCTTT
TRBJ2-3,-,-,TRBV27,CASSLGGFRTDTQYF,TGTGCCAGCAGTTTAGGAGGGTTTAGGACAGATACGCAGTATTTT
TRBJ1-2,few,TRBD1,TRBV24-1,CATSDPGQGHTF,TGTGCCACCAGTGACCCGGGACAGGGCCACACCTTC
TRBJ2-1,many,-,TRBV11-2,CASSLDGGRSYNEQFF,TGTGCCAGCAGCCTAGACGGGGGCCGCTCCTACAATGAGCAGTTCTTC
TRBJ1-5,many,-,TRBV12-3/TRBV12-4,CASSLAGPTIQPQHF,TGTGCCAGCAGTTTAGCGGGACCGACGATTCAGCCCCAGCATTTT
TRBJ2-1,many,-,TRBV5-1,CASSGASASYNEQFF,TGCGCCAGCAGCGGTGCTAGCGCCTCCTACAATGAGCAGTTCTTC
TRBJ2-7,-,TRBD2,TRBV7-8,CASSGGVAGGSYEQYF,TGTGCCAGCAGCGGAGGGGTAGCGGGAGGTTCCTACGAGCAGTACTTC